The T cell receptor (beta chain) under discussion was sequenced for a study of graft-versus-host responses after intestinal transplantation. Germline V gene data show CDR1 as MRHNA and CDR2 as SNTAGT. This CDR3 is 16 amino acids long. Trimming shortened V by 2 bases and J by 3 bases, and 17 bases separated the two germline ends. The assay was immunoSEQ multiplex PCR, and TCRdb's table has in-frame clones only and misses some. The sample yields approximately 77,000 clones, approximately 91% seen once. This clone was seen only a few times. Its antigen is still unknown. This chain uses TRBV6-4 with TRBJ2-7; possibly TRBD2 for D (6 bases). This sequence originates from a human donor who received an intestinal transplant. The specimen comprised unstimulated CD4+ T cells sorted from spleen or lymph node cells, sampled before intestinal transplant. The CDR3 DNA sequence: TGTGCCAGCAGTGACGCCGTAATTGCGGGAATCTACGAGCAGTACTTC. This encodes CASSDAVIAGIYEQYF.